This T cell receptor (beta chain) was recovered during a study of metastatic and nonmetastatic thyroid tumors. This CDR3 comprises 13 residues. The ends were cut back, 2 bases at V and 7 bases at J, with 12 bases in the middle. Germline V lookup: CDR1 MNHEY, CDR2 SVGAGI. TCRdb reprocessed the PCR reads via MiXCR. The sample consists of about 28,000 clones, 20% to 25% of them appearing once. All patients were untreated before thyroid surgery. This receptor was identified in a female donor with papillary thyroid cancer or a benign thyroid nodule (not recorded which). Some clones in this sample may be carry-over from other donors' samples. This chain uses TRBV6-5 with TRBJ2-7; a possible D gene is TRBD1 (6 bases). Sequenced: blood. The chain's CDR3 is CASSYHGGWEQYF. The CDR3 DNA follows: TGTGCCAGCAGTTACCATGGGGGCTGGGAGCAGTACTTC.